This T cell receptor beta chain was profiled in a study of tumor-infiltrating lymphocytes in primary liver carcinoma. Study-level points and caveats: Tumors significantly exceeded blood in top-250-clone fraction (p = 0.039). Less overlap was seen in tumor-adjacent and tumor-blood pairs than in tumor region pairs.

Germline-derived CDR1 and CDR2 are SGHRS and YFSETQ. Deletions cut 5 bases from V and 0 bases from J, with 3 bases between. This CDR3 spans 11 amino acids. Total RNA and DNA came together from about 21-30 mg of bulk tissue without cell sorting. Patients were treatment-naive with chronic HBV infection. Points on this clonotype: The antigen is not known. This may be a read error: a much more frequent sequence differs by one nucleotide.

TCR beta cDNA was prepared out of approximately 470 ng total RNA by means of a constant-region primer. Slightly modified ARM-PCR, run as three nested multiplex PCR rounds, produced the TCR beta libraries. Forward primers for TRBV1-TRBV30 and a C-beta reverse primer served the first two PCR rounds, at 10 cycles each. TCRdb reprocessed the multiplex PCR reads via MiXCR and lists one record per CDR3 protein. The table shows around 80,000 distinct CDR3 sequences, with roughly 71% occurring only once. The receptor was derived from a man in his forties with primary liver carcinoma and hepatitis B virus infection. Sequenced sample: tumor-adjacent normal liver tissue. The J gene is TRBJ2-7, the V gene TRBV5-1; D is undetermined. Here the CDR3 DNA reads TGCGCCAGCAGAACCTCCTACGAGCAGTACTTC. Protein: CASRTSYEQYF.